The T cell receptor (beta chain) described here comes from a study of blood T cell repertoires in COVID-19. J was trimmed by 0 bases and V by 5 bases; bases with no gene match: 9. Germline V CDR1 and CDR2: MDHEN, SYDVKM. The CDR3 has 17 residues. Profiled with immunoSEQ multiplex PCR; TCRdb holds only in-frame clones, not every one. The sample lists roughly 100,000 clones, around 82% occurring once. Sample: peripheral blood. V usage is TRBV28 and J usage is TRBJ2-1; 8 bases are shared with TRBD1. The TCR was taken from a man in his sixties with acute or convalescent COVID-19. The CDR3 region is CASSPPGTGTSYNEQFF. As DNA, the CDR3 is TGTGCCAGCAGTCCCCCCGGGACAGGAACCTCCTACAATGAGCAGTTCTTC. Variable domain in full (rest from reference TRBV28 and TRBJ2-1): DVKVTQSSRYLVKRTGEKVFLECVQDMDHENMFWYRQDPGLGLRLIYFSYDVKMKEKGDIPEGYSVSREKKERFSLILESASTNQTSMYLCASSPPGTGTSYNEQFFGPGTRLTVL.